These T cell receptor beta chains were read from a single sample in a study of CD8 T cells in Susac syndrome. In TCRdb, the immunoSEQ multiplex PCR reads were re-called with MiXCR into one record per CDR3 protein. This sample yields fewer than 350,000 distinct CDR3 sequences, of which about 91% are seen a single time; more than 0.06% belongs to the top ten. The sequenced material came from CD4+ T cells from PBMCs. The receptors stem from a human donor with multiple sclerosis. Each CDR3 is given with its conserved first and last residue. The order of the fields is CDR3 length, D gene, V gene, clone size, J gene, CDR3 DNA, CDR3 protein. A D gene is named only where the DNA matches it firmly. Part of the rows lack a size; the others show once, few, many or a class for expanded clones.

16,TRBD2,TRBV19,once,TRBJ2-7,TGTGCCAGTAGTGTCTCAGCCGGGACTAGCGGCTACGAGCAGTACTTC,CASSVSAGTSGYEQYF
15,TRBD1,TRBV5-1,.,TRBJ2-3,TGCGCCAGCAGCTTGGATACAGGGGGCACAGATACGCAGTATTTT,CASSLDTGGTDTQYF
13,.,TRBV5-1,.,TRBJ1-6,TGCGCCAGCAGCGGCACCAATAATTCACCCCTCCACTTT,CASSGTNNSPLHF
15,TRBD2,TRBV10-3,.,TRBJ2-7,TGTGCCATCAGTGAGATGGGACTAGCGGGAAACGAGCAGTACTTC,CAISEMGLAGNEQYF
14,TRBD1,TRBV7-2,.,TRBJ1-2,TGTGCCAGCAGCCCCGGACAGGGGCTCTATGGCTACACCTTC,CASSPGQGLYGYTF
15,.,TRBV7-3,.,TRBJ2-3,TGTGCCAGCAGCTTTTCGGTACTCCGCACAGATACGCAGTATTTT,CASSFSVLRTDTQYF
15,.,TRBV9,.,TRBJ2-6,TGTGCCAGCAGCCCCCGGAACTCTGGGGCCAACGTCCTGACTTTC,CASSPRNSGANVLTF
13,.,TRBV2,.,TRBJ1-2,TGTGCCAGCTTGGGGTTTTTAAGAAATGGCTACACCTTC,CASLGFLRNGYTF
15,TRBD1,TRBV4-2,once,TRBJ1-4,TGTGCCAGCAGCCAAGATAAAACAGGGGGCGAAAAACTGTTTTTT,CASSQDKTGGEKLFF
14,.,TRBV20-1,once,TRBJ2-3,TGCAGTGCTAGACTCGTTGCTGGCACAGATACGCAGTATTTT,CSARLVAGTDTQYF
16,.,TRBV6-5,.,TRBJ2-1,TGTGCCAGCAGTTTACTCGACTGGTCTGGGGGCAATGAGCAGTTCTTC,CASSLLDWSGGNEQFF
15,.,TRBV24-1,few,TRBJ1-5,TGTGCCACCAGTGATAGAGGATTAGGCAATCAGCCCCAGCATTTT,CATSDRGLGNQPQHF
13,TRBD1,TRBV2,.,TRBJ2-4,TGTGCCAGCAGTGTGGCAGGGGGAGACATTCAGTACTTC,CASSVAGGDIQYF
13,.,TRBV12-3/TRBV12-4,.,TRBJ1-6,TGTGCCAGCAGTTTTGGGCTTAATTCACCCCTCCACTTT,CASSFGLNSPLHF
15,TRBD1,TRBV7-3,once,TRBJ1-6,TGTGCCAGCAGCTTGGGACAGGGGAACATAGTGCCCCTCCACTTT,CASSLGQGNIVPLHF
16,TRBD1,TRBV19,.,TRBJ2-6,TGTGCCAGTAGGGGACAGGGGGTCCTCCGGGCCAACGTCCTGACTTTC,CASRGQGVLRANVLTF
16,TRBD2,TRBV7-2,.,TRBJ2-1,TGTGCCAGCAGTTCGGAAGGACTAGCGGGAGAGGTGTGGCAGTTCTTC,CASSSEGLAGEVWQFF
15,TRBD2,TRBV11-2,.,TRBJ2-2,TGTGCCAGCAGCTTTGGGACTACGAACACCGGGGAGCTGTTTTTT,CASSFGTTNTGELFF
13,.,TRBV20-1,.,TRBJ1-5,TGCAGTGCTATGGGGAATAGCAATCAGCCCCAGCATTTT,CSAMGNSNQPQHF
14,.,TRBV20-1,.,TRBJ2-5,TGCAGTGCTTATTCCCCGACTAGTATGGAGACCCAGTACTTC,CSAYSPTSMETQYF
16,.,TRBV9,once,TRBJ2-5,TGTGCCAGCAGCGTAGCGGTGGCGGGCCCGGAGGAGACCCAGTACTTC,CASSVAVAGPEETQYF
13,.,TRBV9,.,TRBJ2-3,TGTGCCAGCAGCGTCGAGGAGAGATATACGCAGTATTTT,CASSVEERYTQYF
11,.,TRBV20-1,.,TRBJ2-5,TGCAGTGCTTCCTCACTGGAGACCCAGTACTTC,CSASSLETQYF
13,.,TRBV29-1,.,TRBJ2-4,TGCAGCGTTGAACACAGTGCCAAAAACATTCAGTACTTC,CSVEHSAKNIQYF
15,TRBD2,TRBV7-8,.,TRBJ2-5,TGTGCCAGCAGCACCAGAGACTGGACTAGAGAGACCCAGTACTTC,CASSTRDWTRETQYF
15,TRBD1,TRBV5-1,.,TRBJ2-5,TGCGCCAGCAGCTTCACAACAGGGGCTCAAGAGACCCAGTACTTC,CASSFTTGAQETQYF
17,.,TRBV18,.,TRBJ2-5,TGTGCCAGCTCACCCCCCCGACAGGGAGGGAAAGAAGAGACCCAGTACTTC,CASSPPRQGGKEETQYF
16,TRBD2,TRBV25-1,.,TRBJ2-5,TGTGCCAGCAGTGTCCTACTAGCGGGGGGCCAAGAGACCCAGTACTTC,CASSVLLAGGQETQYF
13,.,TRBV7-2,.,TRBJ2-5,TGTGCCAGCAGGGTCGGATCCGGAGAGACCCAGTACTTC,CASRVGSGETQYF
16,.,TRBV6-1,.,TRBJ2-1,TGTGCCAGCAGTAGGTCGGGGTGGAGCTCCTACAATGAGCAGTTCTTC,CASSRSGWSSYNEQFF
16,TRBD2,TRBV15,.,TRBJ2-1,TGTGCCACCAGCAGAGGACTAGCGGGGGGCCGATCTGAGCAGTTCTTC,CATSRGLAGGRSEQFF
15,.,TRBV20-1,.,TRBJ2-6,TGCAGTGCTCCACTCCCCGGAACTGGGGCCAACGTCCTGACTTTC,CSAPLPGTGANVLTF
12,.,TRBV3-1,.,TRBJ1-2,TGTGCCAGCAGCCTTGGGGCCGTAAAATGCACCTTC,CASSLGAVKCTF
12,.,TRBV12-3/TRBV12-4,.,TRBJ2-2,TGTGCCAGCAGGGGTGGGCCCGGGGAGCTGTTTTTT,CASRGGPGELFF
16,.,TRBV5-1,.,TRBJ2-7,TGCGCCAGCAGCTTGGGGTCAGGGGCCCCGGGGTACGAGCAGTACTTC,CASSLGSGAPGYEQYF
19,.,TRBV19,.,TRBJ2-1,TGTGCCAGTAGTCGAGGAGGGGGCCAGTTAGGCGATTCCTACAATGAGCAGTTCTTC,CASSRGGGQLGDSYNEQFF
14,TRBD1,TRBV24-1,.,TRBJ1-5,TGTGCCACCAGTGTTGGGACAGGGCATCAGCCCCAGCATTTT,CATSVGTGHQPQHF
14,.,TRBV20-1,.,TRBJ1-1,TGCAGTGCTAGCCCGCGTCGCGGAACCACTGAAGCTTTCTTT,CSASPRRGTTEAFF
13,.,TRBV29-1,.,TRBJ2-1,TGCAGCGTTGAAGATTTTAGTTGGGATGAGCAGTTCTTC,CSVEDFSWDEQFF